This TCR beta chain was sequenced during a study of blood T cell repertoires in COVID-19. At the level of the study: COVID-19 samples collected from the United States, Italy and Spain covered acute and convalescent phases. The analysed material was cDNA or gDNA that came from T cells, B-cell-depleted T cells, or PBMCs.

As originally analysed: Reference gene primer amplification gave estimated nucleated cell counts. Sequencing used immunoSEQ multiplex PCR; TCRdb keeps in-frame clones, though not all of them. For V, J and clone size, that table is used; D and trimming come from the DNA. The sample consists of approximately 35,000 clones, about 79% of them appearing once. The V gene lost 1 base and the J gene lost 10 bases, with 8 bases spanning the gap. CDR1 is MNHEY, CDR2 SMNVEV, per germline (reference sequence). CDR3 length: 13 residues. This TCR was sampled from a human donor in a cohort sampled during active COVID-19. J is TRBJ1-6 and V is TRBV27; D unresolved. Material for sequencing was peripheral blood. The CDR3 region has the DNA TGTGCCAGCAGTTTATACCCCGCGTCACCCCTCCACTTT. It translates to CASSLYPASPLHF.